The 15 T cell receptor beta chains below all came from one sample that was sequenced in a study of T cell clonotyping in hematopoietic cell transplantation. Only in-frame clones appear in the TCRdb table, and some are missing; sequencing was by immunoSEQ multiplex PCR. The table shows around 15,000 clones, with around 60% occurring only once. The sample consisted of PBMCs, taken 30 days after allogeneic stem cell transplant. The receptor set was obtained from a male patient between 45 and 59 years old who had an allogeneic stem cell transplant from an unrelated donor, so T cells may come from the graft donor. Some clones in this sample may be carry-over from other donors' samples.

The chain has TRBV20-1 and TRBJ1-2; TRBD1 might be the D (6 bases). V lost 4 bases to trimming and J lost 3 bases, with 6 bases between them. Germline V CDR1 and CDR2: DFQATT, SNEGSKA (reference sequence). This CDR3 spans 11 amino acids. The CDR3 bases are TGCAGTGCTAAGGGGGACTATGGCTACACCTTC. This codes for CSAKGDYGYTF.

This clone is deemed large. The gene calls are TRBV11-2 and TRBJ2-2; 14 positions agree with TRBD2. Losses at the gene ends were 3 bases for V and 0 bases for J; bases not matched to a gene: 6. The CDR3 runs to 19 residues. Germline CDR1 is SGHAT and CDR2 is FQNNGV. CDR3 nucleotides: TGTGCCAGCAGCTTCCCGGGACTAGCGGGGGCCCCGAACACCGGGGAGCTGTTTTTT. It translates to CASSFPGLAGAPNTGELFF.

The chain couples TRBV30 to TRBJ1-6; tentatively, D is TRBD1 (6 bases). V gave up 0 bases and J gave up 8 bases, with 8 bases separating them. This CDR3 is 13 amino acids long. The germline gives CDR1 GTSNPN, CDR2 SVGIG (reference sequence). The DNA of the CDR3 is TGTGCCTGGAGTGTACAGGGATATTCACCCCTCCACTTT. This sequence encodes CAWSVQGYSPLHF. Complete variable domain (other parts from reference TRBV30 and TRBJ1-6): SQTIHQWPATLVQPVGSPLSLECTVEGTSNPNLYWYRQAAGRGLQLLFYSVGIGQISSEVPQNLSASRPQDRQFILSSKKLLLSDSGFYLCAWSVQGYSPLHFGNGTRLTVT.

The CDR3 DNA follows: TGCGCCAGCAGCCAAGCAGTTGCCAGCTATGGCTACACCTTC. This gives the protein CASSQAVASYGYTF. This chain links TRBV4-1 with TRBJ1-2; no definite D call. CDR1 and CDR2 (germline): MGHRA, YSYEKL. V dropped 1 base and J dropped 4 bases, with 10 bases sitting between them. The CDR3 sequence is 14 residues long.

The rearrangement uses TRBV6-6 and TRBJ2-2; tentative D call: TRBD1 (6 bases). Trimming stripped 2 bases from V and 8 bases from J, with 12 bases between. CDR3 length: 14 amino acids. From germline, CDR1 is MNHNY and CDR2 SVGAGI (reference sequence). CDR3 sequence (DNA): TGTGCCAGCAGTTACCTACAGGGTTTAGGGGAGCTGTTTTTT. Protein product: CASSYLQGLGELFF.

V is TRBV7-2 and J is TRBJ2-5; D unclear. V lost 5 bases to trimming and J lost 9 bases, with 19 bases between them. Germline CDR1 and CDR2: SGHTA and FQGNSA. The CDR3 spans 14 residues. CDR3 sequence: CASSPYGSTEAQYF. CDR3 DNA sequence: TGTGCCAGCAGCCCTTATGGCTCCACGGAAGCCCAGTACTTC.

The chain is built from TRBV19 and TRBJ1-4, with D possibly TRBD1 on 5 matching bases. This CDR3 spans 13 amino acids. Germline values: CDR1 LNHDA, CDR2 SQIVND (reference sequence). Trimming cost V 6 bases and J 5 bases, with 10 bases left between them. The CDR3 region has the DNA TGTGCCAGTAGACGGGACGGGAATGAAAAACTGTTTTTT. It codes for CASRRDGNEKLFF.

This clone was seen a handful of times. The chain employs TRBV4-3 and TRBJ2-4; 8 bases align to TRBD1. CDR3 size: 12 residues. CDR1 is LGHNA and CDR2 is YSLEER in the germline V gene. Losses at the gene ends were 4 bases for V and 13 bases for J; bases not matched to a gene: 6. CDR3 nucleotide sequence: TGCGCCAGCAGCCGAACAGGGGGGACGCAGTACTTC. Translating gives CASSRTGGTQYF.

By frequency in the sample, this clone is medium-sized (0.01 to 0.1%). V is TRBV6-5 and J is TRBJ2-7, with no clear D. There are 12 residues in the CDR3. CDR1 and CDR2 (germline): MNHEY, SVGAGI. Trimming took 5 bases from V and 3 from J, leaving 8 bases between them. The CDR3 nucleotides read TGTGCCAGCAGTGCTGGGATCTACGAGCAGTACTTC. Residues: CASSAGIYEQYF.

This rearrangement joins TRBV6-5 to TRBJ2-3, with D maybe TRBD1 (6 bases). CDR1 and CDR2 from the germline V gene are MNHEY and SVGAGI. The CDR3 has 12 amino acids. The germline V and J ends were trimmed by 5 bases and 5 bases, with 8 bases remaining between them. CDR3 residues: CASSPGEDTQYF. The CDR3 nucleotides read TGTGCCAGCAGTCCAGGGGAAGATACGCAGTATTTT.

The chain links TRBV27 to TRBJ1-5; no firm D call. Germline V lookup: CDR1 MNHEY, CDR2 SMNVEV (reference sequence). This CDR3 has 14 amino acids. V gave up 2 bases and J gave up 4 bases, with 9 bases separating them. The CDR3 loop reads CASSLRSSNQPQHF. The CDR3, as DNA: TGTGCCAGCAGTTTAAGATCCTCAAATCAGCCCCAGCATTTT.

The chain carries TRBV5-6 and TRBJ1-6; D is uncertain. Between the trimmed V and J ends, which lost 1 base and 9 bases, there was a span of 11 bases. Germline CDR1 SGHDT, CDR2 YYEEEE. The CDR3 is 14 residues long. The CDR3 region has the DNA TGTGCCAGCAGCTTGAGGGTCTTGGGTTCACCCCTCCACTTT. This translates into CASSLRVLGSPLHF.

This clone has just a few counts. J is TRBJ2-7 and V is TRBV30; TRBD2 matches at 8 bases. Germline loops: CDR1 GTSNPN, CDR2 SVGIG (reference sequence). Trimming removed 2 bases from V and 3 bases from J; junction bases left unmatched: 9. This CDR3 comprises 15 residues. This chain's CDR3 is CAWSSPGLGVYEQYF. CDR3 DNA: TGTGCCTGGAGTTCGCCGGGACTAGGCGTCTACGAGCAGTACTTC.

This rearrangement joins TRBV28 to TRBJ1-5; D gene uncertain. Germline V gene sequence: CDR1 MDHEN, CDR2 SYDVKM. The V and J ends lost 4 bases and 0 bases respectively, with 13 bases between them. CDR3 length: 16 amino acids. In DNA form, the CDR3 reads TGTGCCAGCAGTTCGATATGGTCTAATAGCAATCAGCCCCAGCATTTT. Amino acids: CASSSIWSNSNQPQHF.

This clone appeared a few times. The junction shows a germline mismatch at one end, possibly a read error. The chain joins TRBV10-1 to TRBJ1-6; TRBD1 matches 8 bases. This CDR3 contains 17 residues. Germline CDR1 is WNHNN and CDR2 is SYGVQD (reference sequence). CDR3: CASSGWTGPLKNSPLHF. The CDR3 DNA follows: TGTGCCAGCAGTGGATGGACAGGGCCGTTAAAGAATTCACCCCTCCACTTT.